The 18 T cell receptor beta chains listed next were all sequenced from one sample in a study of shared clonotypes between healthy human individuals. The assay was immunoSEQ multiplex PCR, and TCRdb's table has in-frame clones only and misses some. The data show 300,000 to 350,000 clones, more than 60% seen once. The sample comprised memory CD4+ T cells sorted from blood. Subset given: CD45RA-negative fraction. These receptors were collected from a man younger than 45 in good health.

This clone has more than one count but fewer than ten. The CDR3 sequence is CASSLGAAPSAEAFF. Written as DNA, the CDR3 is TGTGCCAGCAGCTTGGGGGCAGCCCCGAGCGCTGAAGCTTTCTTT. This chain joins TRBV5-4 and TRBJ1-1; D unclear. The CDR3 length is 15 residues. CDR1 is SGHNT, CDR2 YYREEE, per germline (reference sequence). V lost 0 bases and J lost 6, with 15 bases in between. Full variable domain (outside the CDR3, taken from reference TRBV5-4 and TRBJ1-1): ETGVTQSPTHLIKTRGQQVTLRCSSQSGHNTVSWYQQALGQGPQFIFQYYREEENGRGNFPPRFSGLQFPNYSSELNVNALELDDSALYLCASSLGAAPSAEAFFGQGTRLTVV.

The chain employs TRBV10-2 and TRBJ2-1; 9 bases map to TRBD2. Germline V gene data show CDR1 as WSHSY and CDR2 as SAAADI. This CDR3 spans 15 amino acids. The J segment lost 9 bases and the V segment lost 7 bases, leaving 13 bases of the junction unmatched. CDR3 loop: CASTSLAGKGSEQFF. DNA of the CDR3: TGCGCCAGCACTTCCCTAGCGGGAAAAGGTAGTGAGCAGTTCTTC.

This clone occurred a few times. The chain uses TRBV2 and TRBJ2-5, with a weak D call TRBD2 (6 bases). V gave up 8 bases and J gave up 4 bases, with 14 bases separating them. Germline values: CDR1 SNHLY, CDR2 FYNNEI. The length of the CDR3 is 13 residues. CDR3 in DNA: TGTGCCAGCCGACTAGGAGAAAGAGAGACCCAGTACTTC. Protein sequence: CASRLGERETQYF. Filled out from reference TRBV2 and TRBJ2-5, the complete variable domain reads EPEVTQTPSHQVTQMGQEVILRCVPISNHLYFYWYRQILGQKVEFLVSFYNNEISEKSEIFDDQFSVERPDGSNFTLKIRSTKLEDSAMYFCASRLGERETQYFGPGTRLLVL.

V usage is TRBV7-3 and J usage is TRBJ1-1; no definite D call. The length of the CDR3 is 14 residues. In germline, CDR1 is SGHTA, CDR2 FQGTGA. Between the trimmed V and J ends, which lost 3 bases and 4 bases, there was a span of 12 bases. The chain's CDR3 is CASSFGQSSTEAFF. The CDR3 coding sequence is TGTGCCAGCAGCTTCGGTCAGTCCAGCACTGAAGCTTTCTTT.

This clone has ten or more counts. This chain joins TRBV5-1 and TRBJ2-5, with D maybe TRBD2 (5 bases). This CDR3 comprises 18 residues. Trimming pared 0 bases from V and 1 base from J, leaving 19 bases between. Germline V gene sequence: CDR1 SGHRS, CDR2 YFSETQ. The CDR3 sequence: CASSLVTSASRGQETQYF. The CDR3 DNA follows: TGCGCCAGCAGCTTGGTTACATCGGCGTCACGGGGCCAAGAGACCCAGTACTTC.

CDR3 coding DNA: TGTGCCAGCAGCTCCAGGGCATTCCGAGGGTCTAGCAATCAGCCCCAGCATTTT. This encodes CASSSRAFRGSSNQPQHF. The chain recombines TRBV21-1 with TRBJ1-5. TRBV21-1 is annotated as a pseudogene. This CDR3 has 18 amino acids.

The count of this clone is one. This rearrangement joins TRBV10-2 to TRBJ2-2, with 9 bases that match TRBD2. J lost 8 bases, V lost 2 bases, and 3 bases had no gene match. Germline V gives CDR1 WSHSY, CDR2 SAAADI. CDR3 length equals 14 residues. The CDR3 protein is CASSELAGRGELFF. The CDR3 coding sequence is TGCGCCAGCAGTGAGCTAGCGGGAAGGGGGGAGCTGTTTTTT.

This clone was recorded only once. The CDR3 reads CASSPPGPQRGYEQYF. CDR3 DNA sequence: TGTGCCAGCTCACCACCGGGACCCCAAAGGGGCTACGAGCAGTACTTC. V is TRBV18 and J is TRBJ2-7; D may be TRBD1 or TRBD2 (5 bases each). CDR1 is KGHSH and CDR2 is LQKENI in the germline V gene. Deletions cut 0 bases from V and 3 bases from J, with 15 bases between. The CDR3 is made up of 16 amino acids.

The rearrangement uses TRBV9 and TRBJ2-7; 8 positions agree with TRBD1. Germline V CDR1 and CDR2: SGDLS, YYNGEE. The CDR3 spans 14 residues. V shed 0 bases and J 6 bases; nucleotides not matched to a gene: 5. The CDR3 reads CASSVVGQGVEQYF. In DNA, the CDR3 is TGTGCCAGCAGCGTAGTCGGACAGGGAGTCGAGCAGTACTTC.

This clone showed up just a few times. The chain employs TRBV28 and TRBJ1-4; the match to TRBD1 covers 7 bases. The germline V gene encodes CDR1 MDHEN and CDR2 SYDVKM. Unmatched junction bases numbered 2, after V lost 4 bases and J lost 3 bases. The CDR3 is made up of 14 amino acids. CDR3: CASSYGTANEKLFF. In nucleotides, the CDR3 is TGTGCCAGCAGTTACGGGACAGCTAATGAAAAACTGTTTTTT.

The chain joins TRBV7-3 to TRBJ2-3, with D perhaps being TRBD1 or TRBD2 (5 bases each). This CDR3 comprises 15 residues. Trimming took off 2 bases at V and 2 bases at J, with 11 bases between the two ends. CDR1 is SGHTA and CDR2 is FQGTGA in the germline V gene. Here the CDR3 reads CASSLYHGATDTQYF. The CDR3 DNA sequence: TGTGCCAGCAGCTTATACCACGGGGCCACAGATACGCAGTATTTT.

J is TRBJ1-5 and V is TRBV19; 7 nucleotides line up with TRBD1. V was pared by 7 bases and J by 4 bases, with 7 bases of the junction left unmatched. The CDR3 extends over 14 amino acids. Germline CDR1 reads LNHDA; CDR2 reads SQIVND (reference sequence). CDR3: CASTGQGGNQPQHF. CDR3 sequence (DNA): TGTGCCAGTACTGGGCAGGGGGGGAATCAGCCCCAGCATTTT. Variable domain in full (rest from reference TRBV19 and TRBJ1-5): DGGITQSPKYLFRKEGQNVTLSCEQNLNHDAMYWYRQDPGQGLRLIYYSQIVNDFQKGDIAEGYSVSREKKESFPLTVTSAQKNPTAFYLCASTGQGGNQPQHFGDGTRLSIL.

The rearrangement joins TRBV19 to TRBJ2-5, with TRBD2 identical over 10 bases. With 5 bases clipped from V and 0 bases from J, the junction kept 6 bases outside the gene matches. Germline CDR1 reads LNHDA; CDR2 reads SQIVND (reference sequence). The CDR3 spans 16 residues. CDR3 nucleotide sequence: TGTGCCAGTAGTTCGGGACTAGCGAGGTACCAAGAGACCCAGTACTTC. Translated: CASSSGLARYQETQYF.

The J gene is TRBJ1-5, the V gene TRBV19; D remains ambiguous. Germline-derived CDR1 and CDR2 are LNHDA and SQIVND (reference sequence). The V and J ends lost 3 bases and 6 bases respectively, with 15 bases between them. This CDR3 is 15 amino acids long. CDR3 nucleotide sequence: TGTGCCAGTAGTATGATCGACGGTGCGCGTCAGCCCCAGCATTTT. This encodes CASSMIDGARQPQHF. Based on the CDR3 plus reference TRBV19 and TRBJ1-5, the full variable domain is DGGITQSPKYLFRKEGQNVTLSCEQNLNHDAMYWYRQDPGQGLRLIYYSQIVNDFQKGDIAEGYSVSREKKESFPLTVTSAQKNPTAFYLCASSMIDGARQPQHFGDGTRLSIL.

CDR3 sequence: CASSRLAGVDNEQFF. The DNA for the CDR3 is TGCGCCAGCAGCCGACTAGCCGGGGTTGACAATGAGCAGTTCTTC. The rearrangement uses TRBV5-1 and TRBJ2-1; the match to TRBD2 covers 7 bases. After removal of 4 bases from V and 5 bases from J, the junction contained 9 bases not matched to a gene. Germline CDR1 SGHRS, CDR2 YFSETQ. The CDR3 extends over 15 amino acids.

This sequence joins TRBV28 and TRBJ2-1; D is possibly TRBD2 (6 bases). This CDR3 contains 16 residues. V was trimmed by 3 bases and J by 4 bases, leaving 16 bases between them. CDR1 and CDR2 from the germline V gene are MDHEN and SYDVKM. The CDR3 here is CASSFPGLLKYNEQFF. In DNA form, the CDR3 reads TGTGCCAGCAGTTTTCCGGGACTTTTAAAATACAATGAGCAGTTCTTC.

This chain connects TRBV7-9 to TRBJ2-7; possibly TRBD2 for D (6 bases). CDR1 and CDR2 (germline): SEHNR, FQNEAQ (reference sequence). The V and J ends lost 2 bases and 4 bases respectively, with 15 bases between them. The CDR3 is 15 residues long. The CDR3, as DNA: TGTGCCAGCAGCTTAACGGGAGTTCTTTCTTACGAGCAGTACTTC. Protein product: CASSLTGVLSYEQYF.

The chain is built from TRBV28 and TRBJ2-2; D is unresolved. The CDR3 totals 15 residues. With 4 bases removed from V and 3 bases from J, the gap between germline ends came to 12 bases. Germline V CDR1 and CDR2: MDHEN, SYDVKM. The CDR3 here is CASSSADRDTGELFF. In nucleotides, the CDR3 is TGTGCCAGCAGTTCCGCTGACCGGGACACCGGGGAGCTGTTTTTT.